These T cell receptor beta chains were read from a single sample in a study of OX40 agonist ivuxolimab in advanced cancers. Sequencing was performed with immunoSEQ multiplex PCR; in TCRdb, only in-frame clones are kept and a portion is missing. The table has about 100,000 clones, about nine tenths seen once. The source material was CD4+ or CD8+ T cells sorted from blood, sampled in a trial of the OX40 agonist ivuxolimab. The source of these receptors is an adult with an advanced solid tumor such as melanoma, head and neck, liver or kidney cancer. Each CDR3 is given with its conserved first and last residue. D genes are given only for firm matches. For some rows the clone size is stated as once, few or many, or as a class when expanded; others skip it.

CDR3 | DNA | size | D | J | V
CASSTRTSYNSYNEQFF | TGTGCCAGCAGTACACGGACTAGCTATAACTCCTACAATGAGCAGTTCTTC | NA | TRBD2 | TRBJ2-1 | TRBV27
CASSGLAGEGGHPSETQYF | TGTGCCAGCAGTGGGCTAGCGGGAGAGGGGGGGCACCCTTCCGAGACCCAGTACTTC | NA | TRBD2 | TRBJ2-5 | TRBV6-1
CASSQGLGSGNQPQHF | TGCGCCAGCAGCCAAGGGCTCGGCAGTGGCAATCAGCCCCAGCATTTT | NA | NA | TRBJ1-5 | TRBV4-1
CASSPRYADTQYF | TGTGCCAGCAGCCCCCGGTACGCAGATACGCAGTATTTT | NA | NA | TRBJ2-3 | TRBV7-2
CASTRQLLSYNEQFF | TGTGCCAGCACCAGACAGCTACTCTCCTACAATGAGCAGTTCTTC | once | NA | TRBJ2-1 | TRBV6-1
CASSLAMAGGPYHEQFF | TGTGCCAGCAGCTTAGCGATGGCGGGAGGGCCCTATCATGAGCAGTTCTTC | NA | TRBD2 | TRBJ2-1 | TRBV7-2
CASRTTGEPQHF | TGTGCCAGCAGGACTACAGGGGAGCCCCAGCATTTT | NA | TRBD1 | TRBJ1-5 | TRBV6-1
CASSTEAGYEQYF | TGTGCCAGTAGTACTGAGGCCGGGTACGAGCAGTACTTC | NA | NA | TRBJ2-7 | TRBV19
CASSLSRGRITDTQYF | TGTGCCAGCAGTTTATCTCGGGGGCGGATCACAGATACGCAGTATTTT | NA | NA | TRBJ2-3 | TRBV28
CASSRDRGWGEQYF | TGTGCCAGCAGCCGCGACAGGGGCTGGGGCGAGCAGTACTTC | NA | TRBD1 | TRBJ2-7 | TRBV7-6
CASARDNYGYTF | TGTGCCAGCGCCAGGGATAACTATGGCTACACCTTC | few | NA | TRBJ1-2 | TRBV11-2